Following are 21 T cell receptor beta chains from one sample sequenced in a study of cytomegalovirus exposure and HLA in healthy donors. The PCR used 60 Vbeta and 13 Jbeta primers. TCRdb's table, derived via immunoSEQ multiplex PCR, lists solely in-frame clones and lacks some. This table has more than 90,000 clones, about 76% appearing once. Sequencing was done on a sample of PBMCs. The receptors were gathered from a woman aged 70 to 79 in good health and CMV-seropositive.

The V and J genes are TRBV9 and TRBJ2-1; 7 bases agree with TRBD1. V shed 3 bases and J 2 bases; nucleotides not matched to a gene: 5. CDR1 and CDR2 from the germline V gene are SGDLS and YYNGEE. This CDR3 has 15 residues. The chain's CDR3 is CASSATGDAYNEQFF. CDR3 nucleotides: TGTGCCAGCAGCGCCACAGGGGACGCCTACAATGAGCAGTTCTTC.

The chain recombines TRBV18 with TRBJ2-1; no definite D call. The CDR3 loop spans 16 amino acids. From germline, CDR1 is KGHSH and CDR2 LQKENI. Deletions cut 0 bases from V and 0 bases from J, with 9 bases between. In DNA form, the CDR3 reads TGTGCCAGCTCACCACCGAGTCCGAGCTCCTACAATGAGCAGTTCTTC. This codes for CASSPPSPSSYNEQFF.

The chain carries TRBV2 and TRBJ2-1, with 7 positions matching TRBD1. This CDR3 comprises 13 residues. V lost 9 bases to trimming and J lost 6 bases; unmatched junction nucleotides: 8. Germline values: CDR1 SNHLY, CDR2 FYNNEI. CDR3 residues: CASRQGRLNEQFF. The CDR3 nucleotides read TGTGCCAGTAGACAGGGCAGGCTCAATGAGCAGTTCTTC.

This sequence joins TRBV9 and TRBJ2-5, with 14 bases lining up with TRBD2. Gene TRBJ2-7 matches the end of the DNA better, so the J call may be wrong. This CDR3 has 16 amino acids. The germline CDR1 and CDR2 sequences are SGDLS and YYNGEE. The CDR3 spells CASSPGLAGGNYEQYF. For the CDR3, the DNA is TGTGCCAGCAGCCCAGGACTAGCGGGAGGAAATTACGAGCAGTACTTC.

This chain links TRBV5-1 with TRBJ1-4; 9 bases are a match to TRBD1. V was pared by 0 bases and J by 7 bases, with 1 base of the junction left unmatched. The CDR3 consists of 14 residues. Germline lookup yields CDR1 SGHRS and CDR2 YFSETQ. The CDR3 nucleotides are TGCGCCAGCAGCTTGGGGGACAGGGCTGAAAAACTGTTTTTT. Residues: CASSLGDRAEKLFF.

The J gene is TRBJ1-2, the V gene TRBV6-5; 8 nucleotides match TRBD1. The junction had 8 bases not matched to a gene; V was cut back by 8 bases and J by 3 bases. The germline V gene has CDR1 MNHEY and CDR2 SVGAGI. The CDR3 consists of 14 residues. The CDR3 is CASVPGGADYGYTF. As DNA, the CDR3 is TGTGCCAGCGTCCCAGGGGGCGCGGACTATGGCTACACCTTC.

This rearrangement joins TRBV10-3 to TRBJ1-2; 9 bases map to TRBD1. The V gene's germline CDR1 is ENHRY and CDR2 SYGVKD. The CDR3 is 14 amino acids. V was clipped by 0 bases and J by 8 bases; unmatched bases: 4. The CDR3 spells CAISESDRGGGYTF. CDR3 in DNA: TGTGCCATCAGTGAGTCCGACAGGGGGGGCGGCTACACCTTC.

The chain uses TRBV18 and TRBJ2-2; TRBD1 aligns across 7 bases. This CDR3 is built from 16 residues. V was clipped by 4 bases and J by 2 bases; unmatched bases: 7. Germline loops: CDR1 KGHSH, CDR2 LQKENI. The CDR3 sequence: CASSLYGTDNTGELFF. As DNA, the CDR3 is TGTGCCAGCTCACTATACGGGACAGATAACACCGGGGAGCTGTTTTTT. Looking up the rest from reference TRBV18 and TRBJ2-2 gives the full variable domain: NAGVMQNPRHLVRRRGQEARLRCSPMKGHSHVYWYRQLPEEGLKFMVYLQKENIIDESGMPKERFSAEFPKEGPSILRIQQVVRGDSAAYFCASSLYGTDNTGELFFGEGSRLTVL.

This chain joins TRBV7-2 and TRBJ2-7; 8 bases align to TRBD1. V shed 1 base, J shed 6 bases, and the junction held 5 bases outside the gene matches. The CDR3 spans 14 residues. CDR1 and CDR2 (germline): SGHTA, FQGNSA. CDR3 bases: TGTGCCAGCAGCTTAGACAAGGACAGGGTCGAGCAGTACTTC. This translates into CASSLDKDRVEQYF.

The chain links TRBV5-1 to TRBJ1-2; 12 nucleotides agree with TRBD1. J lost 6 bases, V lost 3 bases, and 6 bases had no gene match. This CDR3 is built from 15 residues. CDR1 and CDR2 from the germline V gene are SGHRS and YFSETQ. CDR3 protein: CASSSGTGGANGYTF. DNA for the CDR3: TGCGCCAGCAGCTCCGGGACAGGGGGCGCGAATGGCTACACCTTC.

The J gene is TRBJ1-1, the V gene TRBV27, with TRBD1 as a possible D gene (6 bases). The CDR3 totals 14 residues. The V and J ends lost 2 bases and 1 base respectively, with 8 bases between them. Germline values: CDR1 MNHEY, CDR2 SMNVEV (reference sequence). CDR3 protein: CASSLQTGNTEAFF. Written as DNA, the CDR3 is TGTGCCAGCAGTTTACAGACAGGGAACACTGAAGCTTTCTTT.

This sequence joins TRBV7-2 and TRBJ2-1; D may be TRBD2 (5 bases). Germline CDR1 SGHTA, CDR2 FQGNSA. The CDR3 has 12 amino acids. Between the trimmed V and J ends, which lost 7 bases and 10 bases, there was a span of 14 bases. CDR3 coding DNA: TGTGCCAGCAACAAAGGACTGGTGGAGCAGTTCTTC. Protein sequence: CASNKGLVEQFF.

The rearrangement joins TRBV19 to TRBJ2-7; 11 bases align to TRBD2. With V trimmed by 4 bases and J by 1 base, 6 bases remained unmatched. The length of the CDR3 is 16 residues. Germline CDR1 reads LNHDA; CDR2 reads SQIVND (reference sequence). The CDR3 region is CASSTGTSGKSYEQYF. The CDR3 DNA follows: TGTGCCAGTAGTACCGGGACTAGCGGCAAATCCTACGAGCAGTACTTC.

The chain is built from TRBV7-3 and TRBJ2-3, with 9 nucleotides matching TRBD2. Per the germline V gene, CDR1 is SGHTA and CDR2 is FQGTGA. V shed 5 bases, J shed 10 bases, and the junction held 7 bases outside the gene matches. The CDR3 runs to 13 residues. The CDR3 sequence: CASSRVAGGAQYF. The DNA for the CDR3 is TGTGCCAGCAGCAGGGTGGCGGGAGGGGCGCAGTATTTT. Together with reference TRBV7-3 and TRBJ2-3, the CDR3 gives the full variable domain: GAGVSQTPSNKVTEKGKYVELRCDPISGHTALYWYRQSLGQGPEFLIYFQGTGAADDSGLPNDRFFAVRPEGSVSTLKIQRTERGDSAVYLCASSRVAGGAQYFGPGTRLTVL.

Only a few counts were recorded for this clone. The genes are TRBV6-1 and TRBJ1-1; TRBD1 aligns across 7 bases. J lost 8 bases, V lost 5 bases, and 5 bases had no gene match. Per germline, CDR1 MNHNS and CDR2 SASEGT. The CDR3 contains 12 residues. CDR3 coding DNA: TGTGCCAGCAGTTTCGGGACAGCGGAAGCTTTCTTT. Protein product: CASSFGTAEAFF.

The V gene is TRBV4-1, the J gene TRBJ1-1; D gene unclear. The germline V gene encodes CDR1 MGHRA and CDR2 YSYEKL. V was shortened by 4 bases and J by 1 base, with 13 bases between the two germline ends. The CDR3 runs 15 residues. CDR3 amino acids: CASSPLGLPNTEAFF. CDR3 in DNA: TGCGCCAGCAGCCCCCTCGGACTGCCGAACACTGAAGCTTTCTTT.

The CDR3 loop reads CASSQNRALTEAFF. The CDR3 DNA reads as TGTGCCAGCAGCCAGAACCGAGCGTTGACTGAAGCTTTCTTT. The chain employs TRBV14 and TRBJ1-1, with D hard to call. Germline V gene sequence: CDR1 SGHDN, CDR2 FVKESK. V dropped 3 bases and J dropped 5 bases, with 13 bases sitting between them. This CDR3 has 14 residues.

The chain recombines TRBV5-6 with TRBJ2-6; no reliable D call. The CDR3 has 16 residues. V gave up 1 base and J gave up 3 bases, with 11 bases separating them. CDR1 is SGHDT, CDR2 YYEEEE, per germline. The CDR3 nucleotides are TGTGCCAGCAGCTTGTGGTGGGCGAATGGGGCCAACGTCCTGACTTTC. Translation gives CASSLWWANGANVLTF.

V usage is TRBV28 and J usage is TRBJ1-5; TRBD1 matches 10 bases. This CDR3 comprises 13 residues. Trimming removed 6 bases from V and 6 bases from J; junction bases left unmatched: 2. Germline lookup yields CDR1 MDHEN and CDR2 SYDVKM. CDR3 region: CASRTGGTQPQHF. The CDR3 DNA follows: TGTGCCAGCAGGACAGGGGGCACTCAGCCCCAGCATTTT. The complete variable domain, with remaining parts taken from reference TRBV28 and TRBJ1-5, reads DVKVTQSSRYLVKRTGEKVFLECVQDMDHENMFWYRQDPGLGLRLIYFSYDVKMKEKGDIPEGYSVSREKKERFSLILESASTNQTSMYLCASRTGGTQPQHFGDGTRLSIL.

CDR3 loop: CASGPPSGAAYEQYF. The CDR3 DNA follows: TGCGCCAGCGGCCCGCCTAGCGGGGCGGCCTACGAGCAGTACTTC. This rearrangement joins TRBV5-1 to TRBJ2-7; 9 bases are a match to TRBD2. From germline, CDR1 is SGHRS and CDR2 YFSETQ. Unmatched junction bases numbered 10, after V lost 7 bases and J lost 2 bases. CDR3 length equals 15 residues.

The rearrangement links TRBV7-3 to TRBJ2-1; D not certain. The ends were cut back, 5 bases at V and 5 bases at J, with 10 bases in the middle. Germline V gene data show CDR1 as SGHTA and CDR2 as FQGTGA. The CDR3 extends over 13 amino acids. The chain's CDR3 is CASSASTDNEQFF. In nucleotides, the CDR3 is TGTGCCAGCAGCGCTTCAACGGACAATGAGCAGTTCTTC.